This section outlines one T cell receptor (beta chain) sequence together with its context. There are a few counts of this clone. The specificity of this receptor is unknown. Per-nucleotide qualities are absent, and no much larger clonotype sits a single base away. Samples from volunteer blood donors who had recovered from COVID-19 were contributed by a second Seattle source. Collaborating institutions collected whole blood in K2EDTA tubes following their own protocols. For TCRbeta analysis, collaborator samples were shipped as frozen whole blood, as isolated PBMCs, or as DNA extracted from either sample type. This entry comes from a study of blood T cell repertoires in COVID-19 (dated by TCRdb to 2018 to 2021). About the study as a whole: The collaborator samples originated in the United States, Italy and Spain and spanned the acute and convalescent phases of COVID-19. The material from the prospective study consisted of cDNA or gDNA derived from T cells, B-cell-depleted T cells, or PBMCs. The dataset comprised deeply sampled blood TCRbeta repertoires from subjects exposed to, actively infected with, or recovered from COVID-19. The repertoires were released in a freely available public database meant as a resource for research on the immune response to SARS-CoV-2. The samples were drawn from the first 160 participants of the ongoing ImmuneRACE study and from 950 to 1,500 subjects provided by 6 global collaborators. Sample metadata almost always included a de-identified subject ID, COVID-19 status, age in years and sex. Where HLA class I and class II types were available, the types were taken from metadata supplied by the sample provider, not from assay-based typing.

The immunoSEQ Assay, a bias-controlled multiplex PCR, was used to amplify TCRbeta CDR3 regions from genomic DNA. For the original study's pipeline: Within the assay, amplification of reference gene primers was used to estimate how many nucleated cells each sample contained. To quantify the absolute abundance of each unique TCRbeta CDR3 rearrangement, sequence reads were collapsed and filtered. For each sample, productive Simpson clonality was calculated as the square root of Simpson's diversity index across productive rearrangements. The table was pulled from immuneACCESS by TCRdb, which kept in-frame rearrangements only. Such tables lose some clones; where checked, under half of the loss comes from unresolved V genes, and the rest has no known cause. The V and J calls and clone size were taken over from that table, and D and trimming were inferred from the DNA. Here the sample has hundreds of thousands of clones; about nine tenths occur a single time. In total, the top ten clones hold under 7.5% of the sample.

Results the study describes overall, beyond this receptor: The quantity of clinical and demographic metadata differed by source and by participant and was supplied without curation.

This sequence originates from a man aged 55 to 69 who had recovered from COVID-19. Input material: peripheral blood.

Read as DNA, the sequence is TGTGCCAGCAGCCCCTATCGGGGGGCGCTGGGGGAGCAGTACTTC. It translates as CASSPYRGALGEQYF. The chain uses TRBV7-2 and TRBJ2-7; TRBD2 is perhaps the D gene, given 7 matching bases. The germline V gene yields SGHTA for CDR1 and FQGNSA for CDR2. From the cysteine through the phenylalanine, the CDR3 covers 15 amino acids. Only the CDR3 region is kept as DNA, spanning 45 bases read in frame from base 1. The germline ends are 21 bases apart after V is trimmed by 5 bases and J by 7 bases.